This T cell receptor (beta chain) is drawn from a study of T-cell reconstitution after alpha-beta-depleted transplantation in children. Unique molecular identifiers featured in how the TCRbeta library was prepared. TCRdb fed the PCR reads into MiXCR, producing one record per CDR3 protein. The sample includes approximately 47,000 distinct CDR3 sequences, approximately 52% seen only once; the top ten take about two fifths. The V end was cut by 5 bases, the J end by 3 bases, with 13 bases between. The CDR3 is 14 residues long. The gene calls are TRBV12-3 or TRBV12-4 and TRBJ2-5, with D maybe TRBD1 (5 bases). The receptor's source is a boy younger than two with SCID, due to receive a stem cell transplant. The sample in question was peripheral blood, obtained before TCRalphabeta/CD19-depleted stem cell transplant. The CDR3 nucleotides are TGTGCCAGCAGTCCGCACAGGACCAAAGAGACCCAGTACTTC. Encoded protein: CASSPHRTKETQYF.